Listed below are T cell receptor beta chains from one sample, sequenced in a study of blood T cell repertoires in COVID-19. Profiling relied on immunoSEQ multiplex PCR, and the TCRdb table lists in-frame clones only, not all of them. Of 250,000 to 300,000 clones in the sample, 75% to 90% were seen once. Material for sequencing was peripheral blood. These TCRs come from a woman in her forties who had recovered from COVID-19. The CDR3 runs from the conserved cysteine through the conserved F or W. The D gene is left open where the match is weak. Size values are once, few and many counts, or a class for expanded clones, and some rows have none.

D: TRBD1
V: TRBV14
J: TRBJ1-6
size: .
DNA: TGTGCCAGCAGCCAAAGACAGGGCAACTCACCCCTCCACTTT
CDR3: CASSQRQGNSPLHF

D: TRBD2
V: TRBV19
J: TRBJ2-1
size: .
DNA: TGTGCCAGCAGCATAGCGGGGGAGTACAATGAGCAGTTCTTC
CDR3: CASSIAGEYNEQFF

D: TRBD1
V: TRBV5-1
J: TRBJ2-2
size: once
DNA: TGCGCCAGCAGCTCTGACAGGGCTCTTGGTGCCGGGGAGCTGTTTTTT
CDR3: CASSSDRALGAGELFF

D: TRBD1
V: TRBV28
J: TRBJ1-5
size: .
DNA: TGTGCCGGCTCCCGGACAGGGGGCTATCAGCCCCAGCATTTT
CDR3: CAGSRTGGYQPQHF

D: TRBD1
V: TRBV6-5
J: TRBJ1-3
size: .
DNA: TGTGCCAGCAGTCGGACAGGCTCTGGAAACACCATATATTTT
CDR3: CASSRTGSGNTIYF

D: TRBD1
V: TRBV7-9
J: TRBJ2-1
size: .
DNA: TGTGCCAGCAGCCCGGGACAGGGCTCCTACAATGAGCAGTTCTTC
CDR3: CASSPGQGSYNEQFF

D: .
V: TRBV4-2
J: TRBJ2-1
size: .
DNA: TGTGCCTCGGGGGTGGATGAGCAGTTCTTC
CDR3: CASGVDEQFF

D: TRBD1
V: TRBV5-1
J: TRBJ1-4
size: .
DNA: TGCGCCAGCAGCTCAACCGGGACAGGGAGTTCTCGGTATTATGAAAAACTGTTTTTT
CDR3: CASSSTGTGSSRYYEKLFF

D: .
V: TRBV9
J: TRBJ1-1
size: .
DNA: TGTGCCAGCAGCGACAGCATGAACACTGAAGCTTTCTTT
CDR3: CASSDSMNTEAFF

D: .
V: TRBV28
J: TRBJ1-1
size: .
DNA: TGTGCCAGCAGTCTCGAGAGGGCTTTCTTT
CDR3: CASSLERAFF

D: .
V: TRBV28
J: TRBJ1-6
size: .
DNA: TGTGCCAGCACCCCGGGGGAGATTTCACCCCTCCACTTT
CDR3: CASTPGEISPLHF

D: .
V: TRBV15
J: TRBJ2-5
size: .
DNA: TGTGCCACCAGCAGACAGATCACAGGCCCCCAAGAGACCCAGTACTTC
CDR3: CATSRQITGPQETQYF

D: TRBD1
V: TRBV3-1/TRBV3-2
J: TRBJ1-1
size: .
DNA: TGTGCCAGCAGCCACAACCGGGACAGCGGGAGGTATTCCTTT
CDR3: CASSHNRDSGRYSF

D: .
V: TRBV12-3/TRBV12-4
J: TRBJ2-5
size: .
DNA: TGTGCCAGCAGTTTCCAACTTCAAGAGACCCAGTACTTC
CDR3: CASSFQLQETQYF

D: .
V: TRBV5-1
J: TRBJ2-2
size: .
DNA: TGCGCCAGCAGCTTGGCTGCAGGGCCGGCCCAGGAGCTGTTTTTT
CDR3: CASSLAAGPAQELFF

D: .
V: TRBV5-5
J: TRBJ2-7
size: few
DNA: TGTGCCAGCAGCTTGGAGGGGGTTATTGAGCAGTACTTC
CDR3: CASSLEGVIEQYF

D: .
V: TRBV5-4
J: TRBJ2-3
size: .
DNA: TGTGCCAGCAGCCCCGCTGTGAACAGGGCGACAGATACGCAGTATTTT
CDR3: CASSPAVNRATDTQYF

D: .
V: TRBV7-2
J: TRBJ1-4
size: .
DNA: TGTGCCAGCAGCTATCCGGGGGGGAATGAAAAACTGTTTTTT
CDR3: CASSYPGGNEKLFF

D: TRBD1
V: TRBV7-9
J: TRBJ1-1
size: .
DNA: TGTGCCAGCAGCTTAGGGGACAGGGGCACTGAAGCTTTCTTT
CDR3: CASSLGDRGTEAFF

D: .
V: TRBV15
J: TRBJ2-7
size: .
DNA: TGTGCCACCAGCAGAGATCATCCGGGGTTATCCTACGAGCAGTACTTC
CDR3: CATSRDHPGLSYEQYF

D: .
V: TRBV27
J: TRBJ2-7
size: .
DNA: TGTGCCAGCAGGCAACAGGGTTGGTACGAGCAGTACTTC
CDR3: CASRQQGWYEQYF

D: .
V: TRBV20-1
J: TRBJ2-1
size: .
DNA: TGCAGTGCTAGAGATAACTATGAGCAGTTCTTC
CDR3: CSARDNYEQFF

D: .
V: TRBV12-5
J: TRBJ2-1
size: .
DNA: TGTGCTAGTGGTTTGATGGGAGGCGAGCAGTTCTTC
CDR3: CASGLMGGEQFF

D: .
V: TRBV3-1/TRBV3-2
J: TRBJ2-7
size: few
DNA: TGTGCCAGCAGCCTCGGGGGAACATCCTACGAGCAGTACTTC
CDR3: CASSLGGTSYEQYF

D: .
V: TRBV9
J: TRBJ2-1
size: .
DNA: TGTGCCAGCAGCGTAGCTAGCGTTTCAAACAATGAGCAGTTCTTC
CDR3: CASSVASVSNNEQFF

D: .
V: TRBV7-9
J: TRBJ1-2
size: few
DNA: TGTGCCAGCAGCTTATCAACAGGGCTTGGCTACACCTTC
CDR3: CASSLSTGLGYTF

D: TRBD1
V: TRBV5-4
J: TRBJ2-7
size: .
DNA: TGTGCCAGCAGACTAGACAGGGCTGGCGGGGAGCAGTACTTC
CDR3: CASRLDRAGGEQYF

D: .
V: TRBV5-6
J: TRBJ1-6
size: .
DNA: TGTGCCAGCAGCTTGGGGGGCAGTAATTCACCCCTCCACTTT
CDR3: CASSLGGSNSPLHF

D: TRBD1
V: TRBV10-3
J: TRBJ1-1
size: .
DNA: TGTGCCATCAGTGGGACAGGGGACACTGAAGCTTTCTTT
CDR3: CAISGTGDTEAFF

D: .
V: TRBV19
J: TRBJ2-1
size: .
DNA: TGTGCCAGTAGTATTTCTCTTGGAAGCGGGACAACCTACAATGAGCAGTTCTTC
CDR3: CASSISLGSGTTYNEQFF

D: .
V: TRBV7-9
J: TRBJ2-3
size: .
DNA: TGTGCCAGCAGCTCCCGAAAAGCCCGCACAGATACGCAGTATTTT
CDR3: CASSSRKARTDTQYF

D: .
V: TRBV5-1
J: TRBJ2-3
size: few
DNA: TGCGCCAGCAGCTTGGGACTGGGCACAGATACGCAGTATTTT
CDR3: CASSLGLGTDTQYF